The 25 T cell receptor beta chains given below trace back to one sample, sequenced in a study of stem cell transplantation in POMP-related autoinflammatory disease. Sequencing used immunoSEQ multiplex PCR; TCRdb keeps in-frame clones, though not all of them. Among a few thousand clones listed, under 95% were seen once. This specimen was CD8+ T cells from PBMCs, taken after stem cell transplantation. Receptors were obtained from a human patient with POMP-related autoinflammation and immune dysregulation (PRAID). These T cells may partly come from the graft donor.

CDR3 residues: CASSQEGWETQYF. The CDR3 region has the DNA TGTGCCAGCAGCCAAGAGGGCTGGGAGACCCAGTACTTC. The V gene is TRBV3-1 (or the pseudogene TRBV3-2), the J gene TRBJ2-5, with unresolved D. The CDR3 consists of 13 residues. Germline CDR1 LGHDT, CDR2 YNNKEL (reference sequence). V shed 0 bases and J shed 5 bases, with 7 bases lying between them.

The chain joins TRBV7-9 to TRBJ2-7; D unclear. Germline assignment: CDR1 SEHNR and CDR2 FQNEAQ (reference sequence). CDR3 length equals 12 residues. V dropped 4 bases and J dropped 4 bases, with 8 bases sitting between them. The CDR3 DNA is TGTGCCAGCAGCTCCAGTAATTACGAGCAGTACTTC. As protein: CASSSSNYEQYF.

V is TRBV25-1 and J is TRBJ2-5; 8 bases are a match to TRBD1. The CDR3 totals 17 residues. After removal of 7 bases from V and 4 bases from J, the junction contained 17 bases not matched to a gene. Germline V gives CDR1 MGHDK, CDR2 SYGVNS. For the CDR3, the DNA is TGTGCCAGCATGGGAACCTTAAAGACAGGGGATAGAGAGACCCAGTACTTC. Translating gives CASMGTLKTGDRETQYF.

V is TRBV5-6 and J is TRBJ2-7; 11 bases map to TRBD2. The CDR3 is made up of 16 amino acids. Trimming at V came to 0 bases and at J to 2 bases, leaving 4 bases not matched to a gene. Germline CDR1 SGHDT, CDR2 YYEEEE. The CDR3 protein is CASSLAASGRPYEQYF. Written as DNA, the CDR3 is TGTGCCAGCAGCTTGGCGGCTAGCGGGAGGCCCTACGAGCAGTACTTC.

The genes are TRBV5-5 and TRBJ2-7; D ambiguous. The CDR3 spans 14 residues. Germline values: CDR1 SGHKS, CDR2 YYEKEE (reference sequence). The ends were cut back, 4 bases at V and 2 bases at J, with 13 bases in the middle. CDR3 in DNA: TGTGCCAGCAGCGATGACACATGGACCTACGAGCAGTACTTC. Protein product: CASSDDTWTYEQYF. Full variable domain (rest looked up from reference TRBV5-5 and TRBJ2-7): DAGVTQSPTHLIKTRGQQVTLRCSPISGHKSVSWYQQVLGQGPQFIFQYYEKEERGRGNFPDRFSARQFPNYSSELNVNALLLGDSALYLCASSDDTWTYEQYFGPGTRLTVT.

This rearrangement joins TRBV6-5 to TRBJ2-7; D is unresolved. V was pared by 6 bases and J by 7 bases, with 13 bases between. Germline-derived CDR1 and CDR2 are MNHEY and SVGAGI. The CDR3 spans 12 residues. CDR3 in amino acids: CASRTSGSEQYF. The CDR3 DNA follows: TGTGCCAGCAGGACATCTGGGTCGGAGCAGTACTTC.

This clone has just one count. The V gene is TRBV10-2, the J gene TRBJ2-3, with unresolved D. The CDR3 has 15 residues. The germline V gene encodes CDR1 WSHSY and CDR2 SAAADI. Trimming left V 7 bases short and J 6 bases short, with 20 bases between. This chain's CDR3 is CASTNVHFSFDTQYF. In nucleotides, the CDR3 is TGCGCCAGCACCAACGTACATTTTTCCTTCGATACGCAGTATTTT.

This clone was seen just once. This rearrangement joins TRBV7-9 to TRBJ1-1; 8 nucleotides agree with TRBD1. This CDR3 is built from 15 residues. Germline CDR1 SEHNR, CDR2 FQNEAQ (reference sequence). V lost 5 bases and J lost 4; bases outside the gene matches: 9. The CDR3 protein is CASSPQGASGTEAFF. The CDR3, as DNA: TGTGCCAGCAGCCCTCAGGGGGCTTCGGGCACTGAAGCTTTCTTT.

The rearrangement links TRBV10-3 to TRBJ2-1; 12 positions agree with TRBD2. This CDR3 contains 17 residues. Germline V lookup: CDR1 ENHRY, CDR2 SYGVKD. After removal of 3 bases from V and 5 bases from J, the junction contained 8 bases not matched to a gene. The CDR3 spells CAISDLRTSGIDNEQFF. DNA for the CDR3: TGTGCCATCAGTGATCTTCGGACTAGCGGGATAGACAATGAGCAGTTCTTC.

The chain links TRBV13 to TRBJ1-2, with 7 bases lining up with TRBD1. V lost 5 bases to trimming and J lost 8 bases; unmatched junction nucleotides: 17. This CDR3 spans 16 amino acids. Germline lookup yields CDR1 PRHDT and CDR2 FYEKMQ (reference sequence). The CDR3 coding sequence is TGTGCCAGCAGCGTAATTGGGGAAACAGGGGTTGAAGGCTACACCTTC. It is translated as CASSVIGETGVEGYTF.

This rearrangement joins TRBV7-9 to TRBJ1-4; D is perhaps TRBD1 (6 bases). CDR3 length equals 14 residues. Looked up from germline, CDR1 is SEHNR and CDR2 is FQNEAQ (reference sequence). V dropped 5 bases and J dropped 5 bases, with 12 bases sitting between them. CDR3 sequence reads: CASSSRTENEKLFF. The CDR3 DNA follows: TGTGCCAGCAGCAGCCGGACAGAGAATGAAAAACTGTTTTTT.

The rearrangement uses TRBV19 and TRBJ2-1; tentative D call: TRBD1 (6 bases). Trimming took 4 bases from V and 3 from J, leaving 7 bases between them. The CDR3 is 13 residues long. Germline V gene sequence: CDR1 LNHDA, CDR2 SQIVND (reference sequence). CDR3 DNA sequence: TGTGCCAGTAGTACGGACAGCTACAATGAGCAGTTCTTC. Protein product: CASSTDSYNEQFF.

The chain links TRBV27 to TRBJ2-3; D may be TRBD1 (6 bases). Germline CDR1 reads MNHEY; CDR2 reads SMNVEV (reference sequence). The CDR3 contains 15 residues. V lost 1 base, J lost 0 bases, and 8 bases lay in between. CDR3 DNA: TGTGCCAGCAGTTTATTGAGGGGGAGCACAGATACGCAGTATTTT. This encodes CASSLLRGSTDTQYF.

This rearrangement joins TRBV6-2 or TRBV6-3 to TRBJ2-1, with TRBD2 as a possible D gene (6 bases). This CDR3 has 15 amino acids. V lost 4 bases and J 1 base, leaving 11 bases between the germline ends. Germline V CDR1 and CDR2: MNHEY, SVGEGT. The CDR3 bases are TGTGCCAGCAGTTCCCGGGACTCTTCCTACAATGAGCAGTTCTTC. Its protein is CASSSRDSSYNEQFF.

J is TRBJ2-7 and V is TRBV27; 8 bases fit TRBD2. The germline V gene has CDR1 MNHEY and CDR2 SMNVEV (reference sequence). This CDR3 has 17 residues. Losses at the gene ends were 6 bases for V and 5 bases for J; bases not matched to a gene: 18. The CDR3 sequence: CASSTIAGHYLIDEQYF. In DNA, the CDR3 is TGTGCCAGCAGCACGATAGCGGGACACTACTTGATTGACGAGCAGTACTTC.

This chain uses TRBV9 with TRBJ2-2; 8 bases are shared with TRBD1. J lost 6 bases, V lost 4 bases, and 11 bases had no gene match. The CDR3 loop spans 16 amino acids. Germline V lookup: CDR1 SGDLS, CDR2 YYNGEE. CDR3 sequence (DNA): TGTGCCAGCAGCACAGACGGCAGGGGGCTACCCGGGGAGCTGTTTTTT. Translated: CASSTDGRGLPGELFF.

The chain employs TRBV3-1 (or the pseudogene TRBV3-2) and TRBJ1-2, with a possible D match to TRBD1 (5 bases). Trimming pared 4 bases from V and 0 bases from J, leaving 12 bases between. Germline CDR1 LGHDT, CDR2 YNNKEL (reference sequence). The CDR3 is 15 amino acids. CDR3 protein: CASSPPGEANYGYTF. CDR3 nucleotides: TGTGCCAGCAGCCCCCCGGGGGAGGCTAACTATGGCTACACCTTC.

The rearrangement links TRBV5-1 to TRBJ2-3; 13 bases map to TRBD2. CDR3 size: 18 residues. Germline trimming cut 4 bases from V and 2 bases from J; bases unmatched to any gene: 10. Germline V gene sequence: CDR1 SGHRS, CDR2 YFSETQ. CDR3 region: CASSTPGLAGRYTDTQYF. Here the CDR3 DNA reads TGCGCCAGCAGCACCCCGGGACTAGCGGGACGCTACACAGATACGCAGTATTTT.

V is TRBV7-9 and J is TRBJ2-5; 12 bases agree with TRBD1. The J segment lost 2 bases and the V segment lost 4 bases, leaving 14 bases of the junction unmatched. The CDR3 has 19 residues. Germline CDR1 and CDR2: SEHNR and FQNEAQ (reference sequence). CDR3 region: CASSSSPGTGGVDQETQYF. CDR3 nucleotide sequence: TGTGCCAGCAGCTCTAGCCCGGGGACAGGGGGCGTGGATCAAGAGACCCAGTACTTC.

The chain is built from TRBV6-8 and TRBJ2-1; 7 bases agree with TRBD2. The J segment lost 4 bases and the V segment lost 6 bases, leaving 18 bases of the junction unmatched. Germline CDR1 and CDR2: MNHGY and SAAAGT. CDR3 size: 18 residues. CDR3 DNA sequence: TGTGCCAGCAGGCGTAGCGGGCGAGGCCCGGCGAAATACAATGAGCAGTTCTTC. This translates into CASRRSGRGPAKYNEQFF.

V is TRBV28 and J is TRBJ2-1, with D maybe TRBD2 (6 bases). CDR1 and CDR2 from the germline V gene are MDHEN and SYDVKM. The CDR3 consists of 14 residues. V dropped 7 bases and J dropped 6 bases, with 16 bases sitting between them. CDR3 DNA sequence: TGTGCCAGCACCCTTCCTGCGGGGTCCAATGAGCAGTTCTTC. Protein sequence: CASTLPAGSNEQFF.

This clone was detected a few times. The J gene is TRBJ2-1, the V gene TRBV24-1; D uncertain. Deletions cut 3 bases from V and 8 bases from J, with 10 bases between. The germline CDR1 and CDR2 sequences are KGHDR and SFDVKD. This CDR3 is built from 13 residues. The CDR3 DNA follows: TGTGCCACCAGTGATGACTGGCACGATGAGCAGTTCTTC. Residues: CATSDDWHDEQFF.

The chain carries TRBV27 and TRBJ1-1; a weak D match, TRBD1 (5 bases). The V end lost 2 bases, the J end lost 1 base, and 5 bases lay between the germline ends. CDR3 length: 13 residues. CDR1 is MNHEY and CDR2 is SMNVEV in the germline V gene (reference sequence). CDR3 coding DNA: TGTGCCAGCAGTTTACAGGGGAACACTGAAGCTTTCTTT. This gives the protein CASSLQGNTEAFF.

The chain uses TRBV9 and TRBJ2-5; 14 bases line up with TRBD2. The length of the CDR3 is 15 residues. The germline V gene has CDR1 SGDLS and CDR2 YYNGEE. V gave up 4 bases and J gave up 4 bases; unmatched junction bases: 3. CDR3 loop: CASSFGLAGGETQYF. The CDR3 nucleotides are TGTGCCAGCAGCTTCGGACTAGCGGGAGGAGAGACCCAGTACTTC.

The V and J genes are TRBV19 and TRBJ1-1; the D gene is possibly TRBD1 (6 bases). Trimming removed 9 bases from V and 1 base from J, with 12 bases in between. The CDR3 has 13 amino acids. Germline V gene sequence: CDR1 LNHDA, CDR2 SQIVND (reference sequence). The CDR3: CASRRGENTEAFF. DNA for the CDR3: TGTGCCAGCCGTAGGGGGGAGAACACTGAAGCTTTCTTT.